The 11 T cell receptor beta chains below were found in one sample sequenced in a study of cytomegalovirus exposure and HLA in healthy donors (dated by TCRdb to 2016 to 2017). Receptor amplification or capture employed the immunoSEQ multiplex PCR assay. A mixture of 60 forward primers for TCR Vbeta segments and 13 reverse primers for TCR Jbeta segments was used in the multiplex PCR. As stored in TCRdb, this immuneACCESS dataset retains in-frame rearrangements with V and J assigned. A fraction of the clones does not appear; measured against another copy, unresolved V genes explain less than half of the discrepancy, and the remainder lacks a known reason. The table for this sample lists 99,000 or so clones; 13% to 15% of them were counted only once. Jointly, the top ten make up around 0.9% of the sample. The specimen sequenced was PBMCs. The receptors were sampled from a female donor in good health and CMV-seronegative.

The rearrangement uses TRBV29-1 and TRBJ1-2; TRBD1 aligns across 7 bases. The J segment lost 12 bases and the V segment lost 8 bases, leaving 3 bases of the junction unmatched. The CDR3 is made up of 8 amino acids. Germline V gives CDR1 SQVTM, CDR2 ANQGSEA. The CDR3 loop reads CSTTGDTF. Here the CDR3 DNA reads TGCAGCACAACAGGGGACACCTTC. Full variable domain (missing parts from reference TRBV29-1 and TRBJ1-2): SAVISQKPSRDICQRGTSLTIQCQVDSQVTMMFWYRQQPGQSLTLIATANQGSEATYESGFVIDKFPISRPNLTFSTLTVSNMSPEDSSIYLCSTTGDTFGSGTRLTVV.

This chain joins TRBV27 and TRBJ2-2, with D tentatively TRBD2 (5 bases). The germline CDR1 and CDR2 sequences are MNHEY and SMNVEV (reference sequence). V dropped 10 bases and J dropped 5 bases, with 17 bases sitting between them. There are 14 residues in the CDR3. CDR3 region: CATKPWPGTGELFF. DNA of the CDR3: TGTGCCACTAAGCCTTGGCCGGGAACCGGGGAGCTGTTTTTT.

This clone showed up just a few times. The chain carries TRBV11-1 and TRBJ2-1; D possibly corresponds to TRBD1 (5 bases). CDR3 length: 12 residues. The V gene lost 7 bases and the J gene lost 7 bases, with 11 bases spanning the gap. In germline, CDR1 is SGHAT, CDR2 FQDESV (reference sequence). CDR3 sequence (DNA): TGTGCCAGCATGGCTTCAGGGAATGAGCAGTTCTTC. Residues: CASMASGNEQFF.

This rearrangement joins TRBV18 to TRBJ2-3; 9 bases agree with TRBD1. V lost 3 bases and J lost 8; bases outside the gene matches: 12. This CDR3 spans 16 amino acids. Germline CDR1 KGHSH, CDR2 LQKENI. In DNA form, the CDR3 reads TGTGCCAGCTCACCTCGGGACAGGGAAGATACAAGTACGCAGTATTTT. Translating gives CASSPRDREDTSTQYF.

The CDR3 loop reads CASSELAGGSTDTQYF. CDR3 nucleotides: TGTGCCAGCAGTGAGTTAGCGGGAGGGAGCACAGATACGCAGTATTTT. The chain joins TRBV6-4 to TRBJ2-3, with 11 positions matching TRBD2. The length of the CDR3 is 16 residues. The germline V gene has CDR1 MRHNA and CDR2 SNTAGT. Trimming took 3 bases from V and 0 from J; bases not matched to a gene: 2.

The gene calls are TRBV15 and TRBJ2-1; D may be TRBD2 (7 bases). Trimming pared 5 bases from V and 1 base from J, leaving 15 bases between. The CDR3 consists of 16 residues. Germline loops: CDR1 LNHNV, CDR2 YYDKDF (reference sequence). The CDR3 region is CATSERGGASYNEQFF. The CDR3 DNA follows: TGTGCCACCAGCGAACGAGGGGGGGCTTCCTACAATGAGCAGTTCTTC.

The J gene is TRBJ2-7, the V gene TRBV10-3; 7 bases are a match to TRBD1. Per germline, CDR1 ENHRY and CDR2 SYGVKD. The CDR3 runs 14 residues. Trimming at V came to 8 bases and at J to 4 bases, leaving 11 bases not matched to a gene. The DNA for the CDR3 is TGTGCCATCTCGGATGACAGGGAAGGTTACGAGCAGTACTTC. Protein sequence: CAISDDREGYEQYF.

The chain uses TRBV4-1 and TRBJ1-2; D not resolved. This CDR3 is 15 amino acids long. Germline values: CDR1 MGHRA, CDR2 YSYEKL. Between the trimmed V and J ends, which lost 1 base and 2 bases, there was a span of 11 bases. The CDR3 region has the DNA TGCGCCAGCAGCCAAGCGATGAGGGAGAACTATGGCTACACCTTC. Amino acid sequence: CASSQAMRENYGYTF.

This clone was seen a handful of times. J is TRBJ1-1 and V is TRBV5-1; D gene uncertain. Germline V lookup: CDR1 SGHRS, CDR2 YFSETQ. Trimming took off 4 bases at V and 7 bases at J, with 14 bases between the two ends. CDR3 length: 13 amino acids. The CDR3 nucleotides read TGCGCCAGCAGCCTGCAAGCTGATGATGAAGCTTTCTTT. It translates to CASSLQADDEAFF.

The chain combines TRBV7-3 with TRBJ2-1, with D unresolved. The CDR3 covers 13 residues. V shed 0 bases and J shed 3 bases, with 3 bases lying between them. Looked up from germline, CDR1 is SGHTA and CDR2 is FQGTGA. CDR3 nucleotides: TGTGCCAGCAGCTTAACGCGCTACAATGAGCAGTTCTTC. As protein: CASSLTRYNEQFF.

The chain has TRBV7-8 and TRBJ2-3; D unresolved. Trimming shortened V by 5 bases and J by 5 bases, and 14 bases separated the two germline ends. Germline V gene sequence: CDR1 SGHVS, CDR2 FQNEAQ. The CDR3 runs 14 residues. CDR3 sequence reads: CASSLAASIDTQYF. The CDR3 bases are TGTGCCAGCAGCCTCGCGGCGAGTATAGATACGCAGTATTTT.